The 22 T cell receptor beta chains listed next were all sequenced from one sample in a study of shared clonotypes between healthy human individuals. Sequencing was performed with immunoSEQ multiplex PCR; in TCRdb, only in-frame clones are kept and a portion is missing. Counted here are about 680,000 clones, more than 70% occurring once; the ten biggest clones make up roughly 2%. Input material: memory CD4+ T cells sorted from blood. Noted subset: CD45RA-negative fraction. These receptors all come from a woman under 40 in good health.

The chain recombines TRBV28 with TRBJ2-7, with 9 bases that match TRBD1. V lost 3 bases to trimming and J lost 5 bases; unmatched junction nucleotides: 8. This CDR3 is 15 amino acids long. The germline V gene encodes CDR1 MDHEN and CDR2 SYDVKM. CDR3 DNA: TGTGCCAGCAGTTTTCTTTCGGGACAGGGTAACGAGCAGTACTTC. Translating gives CASSFLSGQGNEQYF.

The V call is TRBV29-1, the J call TRBJ2-5; the D gene is possibly TRBD2 (5 bases). V was shortened by 1 base and J by 11 bases, with 14 bases between the two germline ends. This CDR3 spans 12 amino acids. Germline loops: CDR1 SQVTM, CDR2 ANQGSEA. The chain's CDR3 is CSVEAGPWEQYF. The CDR3 DNA reads TGCAGCGTTGAAGCAGGACCTTGGGAGCAGTACTTC.

About this clone itself: The same CDR3 also results from other DNA sequences found in this sample. The rearrangement joins TRBV6-1 to TRBJ1-5; D perhaps matches TRBD1 (6 bases). Germline assignment: CDR1 MNHNS and CDR2 SASEGT. Trimming removed 3 bases from V and 3 bases from J, with 12 bases in between. The CDR3 is 15 residues long. This CDR3 reads CASSDNRASNQPQHF. DNA for the CDR3: TGTGCCAGCAGTGACAACAGGGCCTCCAATCAGCCCCAGCATTTT.

The chain joins TRBV25-1 to TRBJ1-1; no reliable D call. Germline V CDR1 and CDR2: MGHDK, SYGVNS. V lost 4 bases and J 7 bases, leaving 7 bases between the germline ends. This CDR3 comprises 11 residues. Written as DNA, the CDR3 is TGTGCCAGCAGTGCTGGGGTTGAAGCTTTCTTT. Translated: CASSAGVEAFF.

This clone was seen many times. This sequence joins TRBV9 and TRBJ2-5, with D maybe TRBD1 (8 bases). The V and J ends lost 6 bases and 1 base respectively, with 19 bases between them. The CDR3 is 16 amino acids. Germline CDR1 and CDR2: SGDLS and YYNGEE. The CDR3: CASNQGAGALQETQYF. As DNA, the CDR3 is TGTGCCAGCAACCAGGGGGCGGGAGCCCTCCAAGAGACCCAGTACTTC.

This chain joins TRBV5-6 and TRBJ2-1; no clear D gene. Germline V gives CDR1 SGHDT, CDR2 YYEEEE. V lost 4 bases and J 4 bases, leaving 3 bases between the germline ends. CDR3 length equals 11 residues. In DNA, the CDR3 is TGTGCCAGCAGCCGATACAATGAGCAGTTCTTC. Translation gives CASSRYNEQFF.

The V gene is TRBV2, the J gene TRBJ1-1; D perhaps matches TRBD1 (6 bases). This CDR3 comprises 14 residues. The ends were cut back, 7 bases at V and 6 bases at J, with 18 bases in the middle. Germline-derived CDR1 and CDR2 are SNHLY and FYNNEI. The CDR3 protein is CASIKTGRKSEAFF. The DNA of the CDR3 is TGTGCCAGCATTAAAACAGGGAGGAAATCTGAAGCTTTCTTT.

The rearrangement uses TRBV15 and TRBJ1-4; 10 bases map to TRBD1. V dropped 6 bases and J dropped 5; count of bases not matched to a gene: 3. This CDR3 comprises 14 residues. Germline assignment: CDR1 LNHNV and CDR2 YYDKDF (reference sequence). The CDR3 region is CATSRTGGNEKLFF. The DNA for the CDR3 is TGTGCCACCAGTAGGACAGGGGGAAATGAAAAACTGTTTTTT.

This clone appeared once. This sequence joins TRBV19 and TRBJ1-5; D might be TRBD1 (6 bases). This CDR3 spans 15 amino acids. The germline CDR1 and CDR2 sequences are LNHDA and SQIVND (reference sequence). Trimming pared 10 bases from V and 0 bases from J, leaving 16 bases between. The CDR3 loop is CATREGVYSNQPQHF. CDR3 in DNA: TGTGCCACCCGGGAGGGGGTATATAGCAATCAGCCCCAGCATTTT.

V is TRBV28 and J is TRBJ2-5; TRBD2 agrees at 14 bases. This CDR3 is built from 18 residues. The V gene end was trimmed by 4 bases and the J gene end by 2 bases; junction bases not matched to a gene: 9. Germline assignment: CDR1 MDHEN and CDR2 SYDVKM. CDR3 in amino acids: CASSSGLAGASGQETQYF. The CDR3, as DNA: TGTGCCAGCAGTTCGGGACTAGCGGGAGCTTCGGGGCAAGAGACCCAGTACTTC.

The rearrangement joins TRBV14 to TRBJ2-7; D is perhaps TRBD1 or TRBD2 (5 bases each). The CDR3 sequence is 15 residues long. Deletions cut 4 bases from V and 5 bases from J, with 18 bases between. CDR1 SGHDN and CDR2 FVKESK come from the germline V gene. The CDR3 sequence: CASSRNTGPSNEQYF. CDR3 DNA sequence: TGTGCCAGCAGCCGGAACACGGGACCGTCCAACGAGCAGTACTTC.

The chain employs TRBV19 and TRBJ2-6, with 7 bases matching TRBD1. The V and J ends lost 6 bases and 1 base, in that order; junction bases with no gene match: 15. The CDR3 runs to 19 residues. CDR1 is LNHDA and CDR2 is SQIVND in the germline V gene (reference sequence). The CDR3 nucleotides are TGTGCCAGTAGGACGAGACAGGGTACATATTCTTCTGGGGCCAACGTCCTGACTTTC. Residues: CASRTRQGTYSSGANVLTF.

This clone showed up just a few times. The CDR3 nucleotides are TGTGCCAGCAGTCCTGGGGACAGGGCTGGCTACACCTTC. This codes for CASSPGDRAGYTF. V and J are TRBV27 and TRBJ1-2; 9 bases line up with TRBD1. From germline, CDR1 is MNHEY and CDR2 SMNVEV (reference sequence). The CDR3 extends over 13 amino acids. Germline trimming cut 5 bases from V and 7 bases from J; bases unmatched to any gene: 5.

The chain employs TRBV30 and TRBJ1-1, with 7 bases matching TRBD1. This CDR3 is built from 13 residues. Looked up from germline, CDR1 is GTSNPN and CDR2 is SVGIG (reference sequence). With V trimmed by 3 bases and J by 6 bases, 7 bases remained unmatched. CDR3 nucleotide sequence: TGTGCCTGGAGCGATACAGGGGCGGCTGAAGCTTTCTTT. This codes for CAWSDTGAAEAFF. Supplemented by reference TRBV30 and TRBJ1-1, the full variable domain reads SQTIHQWPATLVQPVGSPLSLECTVEGTSNPNLYWYRQAAGRGLQLLFYSVGIGQISSEVPQNLSASRPQDRQFILSSKKLLLSDSGFYLCAWSDTGAAEAFFGQGTRLTVV.

At least ten counts were recorded for this clone. V usage is TRBV1 and J usage is TRBJ2-7; the DNA was not compared with TRBD2, the D call given in the table. TRBV1 is classified as a pseudogene. The CDR3 is made up of 16 amino acids. The CDR3 protein is CTSSQDVGGRRSEQYF. CDR3 DNA sequence: TGCACCAGCAGCCAAGATGTTGGCGGGAGGAGGTCCGAGCAGTACTTC.

This clone was seen more than once but under ten times. The V and J genes are TRBV5-1 and TRBJ2-3; 9 bases are shared with TRBD2. CDR3 size: 17 residues. The germline gives CDR1 SGHRS, CDR2 YFSETQ. V shed 2 bases and J 8 bases; nucleotides not matched to a gene: 15. The CDR3 loop is CASSLETSGVGSSTQYF. In DNA form, the CDR3 reads TGCGCCAGCAGCTTAGAGACTAGCGGAGTGGGCTCAAGTACGCAGTATTTT.

This clone was seen only once. The chain links TRBV5-1 to TRBJ2-3; 8 bases align to TRBD2. With V trimmed by 4 bases and J by 4 bases, 5 bases remained unmatched. Looked up from germline, CDR1 is SGHRS and CDR2 is YFSETQ. This CDR3 region has 14 residues. The CDR3, as DNA: TGCGCCAGCAGCCAAGGAGCGGGGGCAGATACGCAGTATTTT. It is translated as CASSQGAGADTQYF.

This chain uses TRBV18 with TRBJ2-7, with 7 bases aligning to TRBD1. Per the germline V gene, CDR1 is KGHSH and CDR2 is LQKENI. This CDR3 region has 15 residues. J was trimmed by 1 base and V by 0 bases; bases with no gene match: 3. The CDR3 sequence: CASSPPGQKSYEQYF. The CDR3 bases are TGTGCCAGCTCACCACCGGGACAGAAGTCCTACGAGCAGTACTTC.

This clone was picked up a small number of times. The chain carries TRBV29-1 and TRBJ1-5; D is undetermined. CDR3 size: 12 residues. Germline V lookup: CDR1 SQVTM, CDR2 ANQGSEA. V was pared by 5 bases and J by 5 bases, with 10 bases between. CDR3 DNA sequence: TGCAGCGTTCGCGACGGTCATCAGCCCCAGCATTTT. Protein product: CSVRDGHQPQHF.

This sequence joins TRBV7-3 and TRBJ2-2; D remains unclear. The germline V gene encodes CDR1 SGHTA and CDR2 FQGTGA. This CDR3 spans 13 amino acids. The V end lost 7 bases, the J end lost 5 bases, and 11 bases lay between the germline ends. The CDR3 region is CASTLGGTGELFF. In nucleotides, the CDR3 is TGTGCCAGCACCCTTGGTGGAACCGGGGAGCTGTTTTTT.

The rearrangement links TRBV6-5 to TRBJ2-7, with D possibly TRBD2 on 7 matching bases. CDR1 and CDR2 (germline): MNHEY, SVGAGI. Trimming shortened V by 6 bases and J by 5 bases, and 17 bases separated the two germline ends. CDR3 length: 14 residues. This CDR3 reads CASSPWGGLHEQYF. The CDR3 region has the DNA TGTGCCAGCAGCCCTTGGGGGGGGCTGCACGAGCAGTACTTC.

Here the CDR3 DNA reads TGTGCCAGTACCGCCCGGACCAAGAAGAATGAGCAGTTCTTC. It translates to CASTARTKKNEQFF. This sequence joins TRBV19 and TRBJ2-1, with D hard to call. Germline CDR1 and CDR2: LNHDA and SQIVND (reference sequence). V lost 7 bases and J 7 bases, leaving 17 bases between the germline ends. The CDR3 runs 14 residues.